Detailed here is one TCR beta chain. Its antigen is as yet unknown. While unrecorded immune exposures were likely, the donors were nominally healthy when sampled. This entry belongs to a study of cytomegalovirus exposure and HLA in healthy donors. About the study: Early on, a data release was issued that held roughly 80 million unique TCRs from HLA-typed donors.

Study-wide results and caveats: Common viral pathogens (according to a later analysis) appeared linked to several of the most significant clusters. A later analysis showed that HLA-associated TCR beta chains had undergone more clonal expansion than equally common others.

The length of the CDR3 is 16 residues. Looked up from germline, CDR1 is SNHLY and CDR2 is FYNNEI. Vbeta (60) and Jbeta (13) primers were used in the PCR. Some clones are missing from TCRdb's copy, which holds only in-frame ones; the method was immunoSEQ multiplex PCR. The table has just over 150,000 clones, about three quarters seen once. This chain uses TRBV2 with TRBJ2-5, with 9 bases matching TRBD1. Gene TRBJ2-7 matches the end of the DNA better, so the J call may be wrong. The sequence was obtained from a female donor in good health and CMV-seronegative. The sample consisted of PBMCs. The CDR3 region has the DNA TGTGCCAGCAGCGATGGCCCCGGACAGGGGAACTACGAGCAGTACTTC. Translated: CASSDGPGQGNYEQYF.